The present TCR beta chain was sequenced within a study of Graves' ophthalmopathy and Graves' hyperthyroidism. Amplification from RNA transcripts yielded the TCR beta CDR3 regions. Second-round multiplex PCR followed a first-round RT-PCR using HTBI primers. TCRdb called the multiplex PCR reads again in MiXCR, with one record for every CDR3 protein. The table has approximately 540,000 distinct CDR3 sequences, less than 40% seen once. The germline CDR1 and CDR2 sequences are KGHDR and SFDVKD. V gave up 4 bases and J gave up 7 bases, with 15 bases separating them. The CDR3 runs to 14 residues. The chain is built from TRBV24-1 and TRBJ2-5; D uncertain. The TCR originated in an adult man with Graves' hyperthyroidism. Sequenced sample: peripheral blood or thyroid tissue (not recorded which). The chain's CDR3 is CATSDPGPRGTQYF. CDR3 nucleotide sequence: TGTGCCACCAGTGACCCGGGCCCTCGAGGGACCCAGTACTTC.